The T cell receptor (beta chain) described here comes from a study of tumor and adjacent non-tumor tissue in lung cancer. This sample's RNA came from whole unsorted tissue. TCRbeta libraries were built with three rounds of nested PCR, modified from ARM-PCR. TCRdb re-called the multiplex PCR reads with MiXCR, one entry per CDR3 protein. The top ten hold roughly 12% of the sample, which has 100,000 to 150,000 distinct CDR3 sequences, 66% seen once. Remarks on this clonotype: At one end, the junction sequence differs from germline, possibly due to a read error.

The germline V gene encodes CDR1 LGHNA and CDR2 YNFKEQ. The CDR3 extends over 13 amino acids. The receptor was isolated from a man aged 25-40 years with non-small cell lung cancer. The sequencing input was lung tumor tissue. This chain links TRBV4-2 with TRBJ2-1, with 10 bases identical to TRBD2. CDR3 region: CAGSQGLAGEQFF. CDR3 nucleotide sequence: TGCGCCGGCAGCCAAGGCCTAGCGGGAGAACAGTTCTTC.